This entry features one T cell receptor (beta chain) sequence. Trimming took 3 bases from V and 2 from J, leaving 14 bases between them. Per germline, CDR1 SGHNT and CDR2 YENEEA. This CDR3 comprises 15 residues. Clones were sequenced by immunoSEQ multiplex PCR, and TCRdb holds only the in-frame ones, with some missing. The sample gives 13,000 or so clones, 65% to 85% of which show up once; over 30% is in the top ten. Blood draws occurred at baseline, cycle 4 day 1, and cycle 7 day 1. The data stem from a study of OX40 agonist ivuxolimab in advanced cancers. Study-wide context: Patients received ivuxolimab, an agonistic anti-OX40 (CD134) antibody. Every 2 weeks, patients got intravenous ivuxolimab at one of six dose levels (0.01-10 mg/kg). Mean age 60 years, range roughly 20 to 85; around 80% male.

The material was CD4+ or CD8+ T cells sorted from blood, obtained in a trial of the OX40 agonist ivuxolimab. The source of this sequence is an adult with an advanced solid tumor such as melanoma, head and neck, liver or kidney cancer. The rearrangement uses TRBV11-3 and TRBJ2-7; D not certain. As DNA, the CDR3 is TGTGCCAGCAGCTTTGGCTTAGGCACCACCTACGAGCAGTACTTC. Its translation is CASSFGLGTTYEQYF.